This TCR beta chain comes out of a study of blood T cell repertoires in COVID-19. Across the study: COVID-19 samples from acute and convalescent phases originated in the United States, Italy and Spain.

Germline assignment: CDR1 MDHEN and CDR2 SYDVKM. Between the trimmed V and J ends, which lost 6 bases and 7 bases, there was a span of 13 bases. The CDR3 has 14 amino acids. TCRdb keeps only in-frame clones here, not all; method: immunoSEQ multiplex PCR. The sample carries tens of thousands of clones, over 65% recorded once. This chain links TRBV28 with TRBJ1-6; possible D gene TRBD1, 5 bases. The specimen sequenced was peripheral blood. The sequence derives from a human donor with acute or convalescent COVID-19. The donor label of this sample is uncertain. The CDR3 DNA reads TGTGCCAGCAGCCCAGGGTTGGGAAATTCACCCCTCCACTTT. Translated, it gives CASSPGLGNSPLHF.